The 5 T cell receptor beta chains listed next were all sequenced from one sample in a study of blood T cell repertoires in COVID-19. Libraries were prepared by immunoSEQ multiplex PCR; TCRdb keeps only in-frame clonotypes and omits some of them. This repertoire shows 200,000 to 250,000 clones, about 79% found once; its top ten account for 9.5% to 10%. The sequencing sample was made of peripheral blood. All receptors come from a man aged 50-60 years with active or convalescent COVID-19.

This chain uses TRBV4-1 with TRBJ2-2; D might be TRBD2 (6 bases). There are 16 residues in the CDR3. The germline CDR1 and CDR2 sequences are MGHRA and YSYEKL. V lost 2 bases, J lost 3 bases, and 13 bases lay in between. The CDR3 spells CASSQMGAGHTGELFF. CDR3 DNA: TGCGCCAGCAGCCAAATGGGCGCGGGACACACCGGGGAGCTGTTTTTT.

This chain uses TRBV6-2 or TRBV6-3 with TRBJ2-2; D not resolved. The CDR3 is 13 residues long. CDR1 MNHEY and CDR2 SVGEGT come from the germline V gene. Trimming removed 2 bases from V and 7 bases from J, with 8 bases in between. The DNA of the CDR3 is TGTGCCAGCAGTTACGTTCCAGACGGGGAGCTGTTTTTT. It is translated as CASSYVPDGELFF.

The sample holds one count of this clone. This chain connects TRBV28 to TRBJ2-7; TRBD2 matches at 7 bases. The germline V gene encodes CDR1 MDHEN and CDR2 SYDVKM. The CDR3 is made up of 15 amino acids. The CDR3 DNA is TGTGCCAGCAGTCCGCGACTAGCCGGATCCTACGGGCAGTACGTC. It specifies CASSPRLAGSYGQYV.

The rearrangement joins TRBV10-3 to TRBJ2-1, with D perhaps TRBD2 (7 bases). The CDR3 length is 10 residues. V was shortened by 10 bases and J by 8 bases, with 9 bases between the two germline ends. From germline, CDR1 is ENHRY and CDR2 SYGVKD. CDR3 in amino acids: CASGGDEQFF. Here the CDR3 DNA reads TGTGCCAGCGGGGGCGATGAGCAGTTCTTC.

This sequence joins TRBV5-4 and TRBJ1-3; tentative D call: TRBD1 (5 bases). The CDR3 is 14 residues long. Germline lookup yields CDR1 SGHNT and CDR2 YYREEE (reference sequence). The ends were cut back, 10 bases at V and 3 bases at J, with 17 bases in the middle. DNA for the CDR3: TGTGCCCTTGGTTCCCAGGGTGGTGGAAACACCATATATTTT. This sequence encodes CALGSQGGGNTIYF.